The T cell receptor beta chain described here comes from a study of cytomegalovirus exposure and HLA in healthy donors. Study findings and constraints: The study flagged approximately 180 TCR beta chains as cytomegalovirus-associated.

Germline V lookup: CDR1 SGHRS, CDR2 YFSETQ. V was clipped by 2 bases and J by 2 bases, with 8 bases between them. This CDR3 contains 14 residues. 60 Vbeta and 13 Jbeta primers were used in PCR. The assay was immunoSEQ multiplex PCR, and TCRdb's table has in-frame clones only and misses some. The sample includes some 140,000 clones, over 70% of them seen just once. For this clone: Its antigen is as yet unknown.

Material: PBMCs. V is TRBV5-1 and J is TRBJ2-1; unclear D gene. This TCR was sampled from a man aged 40-49 years in good health and CMV-seronegative. The CDR3 nucleotides are TGCGCCAGCAGCTTCGGTGATCCCTACAATGAGCAGTTCTTC. This encodes CASSFGDPYNEQFF. The whole variable domain, remainder taken from reference TRBV5-1 and TRBJ2-1, is KAGVTQTPRYLIKTRGQQVTLSCSPISGHRSVSWYQQTPGQGLQFLFEYFSETQRNKGNFPGRFSGRQFSNSRSEMNVSTLELGDSALYLCASSFGDPYNEQFFGPGTRLTVL.